The 18 T cell receptor beta chains presented below share a single source sample, sequenced in a study of blood T cell repertoires in COVID-19. Some clones are missing from TCRdb's copy, which holds only in-frame ones; the method was immunoSEQ multiplex PCR. The profile shows about 89,000 clones, around 88% of them singletons. Sequencing input: peripheral blood. These receptors all come from a man in his fifties or sixties with acute or convalescent COVID-19.

The chain recombines TRBV25-1 with TRBJ2-7, with TRBD2 identical over 7 bases. The V and J ends lost 5 bases and 3 bases, in that order; junction bases with no gene match: 4. Germline values: CDR1 MGHDK, CDR2 SYGVNS. This CDR3 is built from 13 residues. The CDR3 here is CASSSGGRYEQYF. The CDR3 DNA reads as TGTGCCAGCAGTTCGGGGGGACGCTACGAGCAGTACTTC.

The J gene is TRBJ1-4, the V gene TRBV7-2; 7 nucleotides agree with TRBD1. The CDR3 consists of 14 residues. CDR1 and CDR2 from the germline V gene are SGHTA and FQGNSA. V was clipped by 5 bases and J by 4 bases; unmatched bases: 4. CDR3 nucleotides: TGTGCCAGCAGCCAACAGGGGCTTAATGAAAAACTGTTTTTT. It specifies CASSQQGLNEKLFF.

The chain carries TRBV5-1 and TRBJ2-1; weak D call: TRBD2 (6 bases). Trimming pared 4 bases from V and 7 bases from J, leaving 18 bases between. This CDR3 contains 15 residues. From germline, CDR1 is SGHRS and CDR2 YFSETQ. The CDR3 region has the DNA TGCGCCAGCAGCCCCGATGGCGGGGCAGGGAATGAGCAGTTCTTC. It encodes CASSPDGGAGNEQFF. The full variable domain, in which reference TRBV5-1 and TRBJ2-1 provide the parts outside the CDR3, is KAGVTQTPRYLIKTRGQQVTLSCSPISGHRSVSWYQQTPGQGLQFLFEYFSETQRNKGNFPGRFSGRQFSNSRSEMNVSTLELGDSALYLCASSPDGGAGNEQFFGPGTRLTVL.

The V call is TRBV2, the J call TRBJ1-2, with 7 bases aligning to TRBD1. The germline CDR1 and CDR2 sequences are SNHLY and FYNNEI. CDR3 length: 14 amino acids. V trimming: 6 bases; J trimming: 5 bases; junction bases outside the gene matches: 9. The CDR3 here is CASSPNRGGYGYTF. In DNA, the CDR3 is TGTGCCAGCAGCCCTAACAGGGGTGGATATGGCTACACCTTC.

A single count supports this clone. The germline gene is not matched at one end of the junction; a read error may be the cause. The chain uses TRBV6-6 and TRBJ1-6; D is unresolved. Germline loops: CDR1 MNHNY, CDR2 SVGAGI (reference sequence). The length of the CDR3 is 15 residues. The CDR3 sequence is CASSYSGEGFSPLHF. The CDR3 coding sequence is TGTGCCAGCAGCTACTCCGGGGAGGGTTTTTCACCCCTCCACTTT.

V and J are TRBV13 and TRBJ1-4, with D perhaps TRBD1 (6 bases). Deletions cut 5 bases from V and 3 bases from J, with 13 bases between. The CDR3 runs to 15 residues. Germline assignment: CDR1 PRHDT and CDR2 FYEKMQ (reference sequence). CDR3 nucleotide sequence: TGTGCCAGCAGCGGGGGTCAGGGGTCTAATGAAAAACTGTTTTTT. Encoded protein: CASSGGQGSNEKLFF.

The chain joins TRBV6-5 to TRBJ1-2; D unresolved. The CDR3 totals 15 residues. V lost 5 bases, J lost 0 bases, and 13 bases lay in between. Germline V lookup: CDR1 MNHEY, CDR2 SVGAGI. CDR3 protein: CASSPISRANYGYTF. Here the CDR3 DNA reads TGTGCCAGCAGTCCCATATCGAGAGCTAACTATGGCTACACCTTC.

The chain links TRBV7-9 to TRBJ1-1; 9 nucleotides line up with TRBD1. In germline, CDR1 is SEHNR, CDR2 FQNEAQ (reference sequence). The CDR3 is 15 residues long. Germline trimming cut 5 bases from V and 5 bases from J; bases unmatched to any gene: 9. This CDR3 is CASSKLQGARTEAFF. Here the CDR3 DNA reads TGTGCCAGCAGCAAACTACAGGGGGCTCGTACTGAAGCTTTCTTT.

V gene TRBV11-3 combines with J gene TRBJ1-3; no clear D. CDR3 length: 15 residues. CDR1 and CDR2 (germline): SGHNT, YENEEA. Trimming took 0 bases from V and 4 from J, leaving 10 bases between them. In nucleotides, the CDR3 is TGTGCCAGCAGCTTAGAAGCGGGCGCCGGAAACACCATATATTTT. Its protein product is CASSLEAGAGNTIYF.

This clone showed up just once. The V gene is TRBV6-2 or TRBV6-3, the J gene TRBJ2-5; 8 positions match TRBD2. The V gene's germline CDR1 is MNHEY and CDR2 SVGEGT. The CDR3 covers 15 residues. Unmatched junction bases numbered 6, after V lost 4 bases and J lost 2 bases. The chain's CDR3 is CASSFGLAGQETQYF. The CDR3, as DNA: TGTGCCAGCAGTTTCGGGCTAGCGGGTCAAGAGACCCAGTACTTC.

This clone showed up just a few times. The rearrangement uses TRBV11-2 and TRBJ2-6; no definite D call. V lost 2 bases to trimming and J lost 0 bases, with 8 bases between them. Germline V gene lookup returns CDR1 SGHAT and CDR2 FQNNGV. The CDR3 runs 16 residues. The CDR3 coding sequence is TGTGCCAGCAGCTTAAGTCGTAGCTCTGGGGCCAACGTCCTGACTTTC. This translates into CASSLSRSSGANVLTF.

The chain uses TRBV19 and TRBJ2-3; 9 bases match TRBD2. There are 14 residues in the CDR3. Trimming cost V 11 bases and J 5 bases; bases outside gene matches: 11. Germline CDR1 LNHDA, CDR2 SQIVND (reference sequence). CDR3: CAAAGGAGGDTQYF. The CDR3 DNA follows: TGTGCCGCCGCTGGAGGAGCGGGAGGAGATACGCAGTATTTT. The full variable domain, rest sourced from reference TRBV19 and TRBJ2-3, is DGGITQSPKYLFRKEGQNVTLSCEQNLNHDAMYWYRQDPGQGLRLIYYSQIVNDFQKGDIAEGYSVSREKKESFPLTVTSAQKNPTAFYLCAAAGGAGGDTQYFGPGTRLTVL.

This chain joins TRBV5-1 and TRBJ2-2, with D perhaps TRBD2 (6 bases). CDR1 is SGHRS, CDR2 YFSETQ, per germline. This CDR3 has 15 amino acids. Trimming took 2 bases from V and 0 from J, leaving 8 bases between them. The CDR3 DNA reads as TGCGCCAGCAGCTTTCGGGGGACGAACACCGGGGAGCTGTTTTTT. This gives the protein CASSFRGTNTGELFF.

The chain employs TRBV9 and TRBJ2-7; 11 bases agree with TRBD2. J lost 3 bases, V lost 4 bases, and 0 bases had no gene match. Per germline, CDR1 SGDLS and CDR2 YYNGEE. The length of the CDR3 is 13 residues. The CDR3 DNA sequence: TGTGCCAGCAGCCTAGCGGGGGGCTACGAGCAGTACTTC. Translated, it gives CASSLAGGYEQYF.

This sequence joins TRBV14 and TRBJ2-5, with 9 bases lining up with TRBD2. The CDR3 runs 14 residues. Germline CDR1 reads SGHDN; CDR2 reads FVKESK. V shed 5 bases, J shed 5 bases, and the junction held 6 bases outside the gene matches. CDR3 in DNA: TGTGCCAGCAGCGCGATAGCGGGAGCCGAGACCCAGTACTTC. It is translated as CASSAIAGAETQYF.

The CDR3 loop is CASSLIPGLGNTGELFF. The CDR3 DNA sequence: TGCGCCAGCAGCTTAATCCCGGGACTAGGGAACACCGGGGAGCTGTTTTTT. The chain has TRBV5-1 and TRBJ2-2; 8 bases fit TRBD2. The CDR3 loop spans 17 amino acids. After removal of 2 bases from V and 1 base from J, the junction contained 7 bases not matched to a gene. Germline V gene data show CDR1 as SGHRS and CDR2 as YFSETQ.

The chain employs TRBV6-5 and TRBJ1-1, with a tentative D call TRBD1 (5 bases). This CDR3 is 14 amino acids long. With 7 bases removed from V and 0 bases from J, the gap between germline ends came to 12 bases. The germline gives CDR1 MNHEY, CDR2 SVGAGI. For the CDR3, the DNA is TGTGCCAGCAAAACCCGGGACTTGAACACTGAAGCTTTCTTT. Translated, it gives CASKTRDLNTEAFF.

The chain recombines TRBV28 with TRBJ2-1, with 7 positions matching TRBD2. Losses at the gene ends were 1 base for V and 8 bases for J; bases not matched to a gene: 8. CDR1 is MDHEN, CDR2 SYDVKM, per germline. The CDR3 contains 15 residues. The CDR3 nucleotides read TGTGCCAGCAGTTTATCCCTTTGGGGGGGAGATGAGCAGTTCTTC. This encodes CASSLSLWGGDEQFF.